This TCR beta chain is drawn from a study of CD8 T cells in ankylosing spondylitis. Note on this clonotype: Its antigen is undetermined.

The CDR3 is 15 residues long. Trimming pared 5 bases from V and 0 bases from J, leaving 11 bases between. Germline assignment: CDR1 SNHLY and CDR2 FYNNEI. By quantitative 5'-RACE with molecular barcodes, the TCR beta libraries were made. TCRdb re-called the 5' RACE reads through MiXCR, storing one row per CDR3 protein. The table shows 200,000 to 250,000 distinct CDR3 sequences, with around 20% occurring only once. Study results and limitations: Reportedly, significant enrichment of disease-linked clones occurred in matched ankylosing spondylitis synovial fluid. Blood from ankylosing spondylitis patients appeared to carry a characteristic roughly 8-variant TCR beta motif. Reactive arthritis synovial fluid and blood previously showed some of these motif variants.

The chain carries TRBV2 and TRBJ2-1; D is perhaps TRBD1 (5 bases). The TCR was taken from a male donor with ankylosing spondylitis. The sample taken for sequencing was blood, either unsorted or a sorted T cell fraction (not recorded which). CDR3 sequence (DNA): TGTGCCAGCAGTTCCGCCGACAGCTCCTACAATGAGCAGTTCTTC. It specifies CASSSADSSYNEQFF.